The 3 T cell receptor beta chains given below trace back to one sample, sequenced in a study of response to subunit inactivated influenza vaccine. TCRdb reanalysed the RT-PCR reads using MiXCR and keeps one entry per CDR3 protein. The sample consists of under 850,000 distinct CDR3 sequences, about 18% of them appearing once. The specimen comprised PBMCs from blood, sampled around 5 days after vaccination. These receptors were obtained from a man aged 45-65 years who received an inactivated influenza vaccine.

V and J are TRBV20-1 and TRBJ2-1; D uncertain. Germline loops: CDR1 DFQATT, CDR2 SNEGSKA (reference sequence). V was trimmed by 0 bases and J by 1 base, leaving 7 bases between them. The CDR3 is 14 amino acids. DNA for the CDR3: TGCAGTGCTAGAGATCAGGCTTCCTACAATGAGCAGTTCTTC. Translation gives CSARDQASYNEQFF.

The chain joins TRBV12-3 or TRBV12-4 to TRBJ2-3; D call uncertain. The ends were cut back, 7 bases at V and 4 bases at J, with 18 bases in the middle. The CDR3 is made up of 15 amino acids. The CDR3 loop reads CASISLDLGSDTQYF. For the CDR3, the DNA is TGTGCCAGCATATCTTTGGATTTGGGTTCAGATACGCAGTATTTT.

The chain carries TRBV7-9 and TRBJ2-3, with 7 positions matching TRBD2. CDR1 and CDR2 from the germline V gene are SEHNR and FQNEAQ (reference sequence). The CDR3 is made up of 16 amino acids. V was clipped by 5 bases and J by 4 bases; unmatched bases: 12. The chain's CDR3 is CASSERDYSSADTQYF. The CDR3 DNA reads as TGTGCCAGCAGCGAGAGGGACTATTCGAGCGCAGATACGCAGTATTTT.